This TCR beta chain was observed in a study of blood T cell repertoires in COVID-19. TCRdb keeps only in-frame clones here, not all; method: immunoSEQ multiplex PCR. Counted here are about 98,000 clones, around 85% occurring once; the ten biggest clones make up approximately 12%. From germline, CDR1 is SGHRS and CDR2 YFSETQ. This CDR3 is 22 amino acids long. The junction had 22 bases not matched to a gene; V was cut back by 0 bases and J by 4 bases. Sequences were obtained from peripheral blood. The receptor comes from a woman older than 75 with acute or convalescent COVID-19. The rearrangement links TRBV5-1 to TRBJ2-1; TRBD2 matches at 10 bases. This CDR3 is CASSLEAGNPSGFSGGYNEQFF. CDR3 DNA: TGCGCCAGCAGCTTGGAGGCCGGGAACCCTAGCGGGTTTAGCGGGGGGTACAATGAGCAGTTCTTC.